This T cell receptor (beta chain) was documented in a study of shared clonotypes between healthy human individuals. This clone was seen a few times. The table came from immunoSEQ multiplex PCR; TCRdb's copy has only in-frame clones and leaves some out. This table holds about 1 million clones, about 76% found once. V lost 5 bases and J lost 1, with 9 bases in between. Germline V lookup: CDR1 KGHSH, CDR2 LQKENI. This CDR3 has 15 amino acids. The chain carries TRBV18 and TRBJ1-6, with D unresolved. The sequenced sample consisted of memory CD4+ T cells sorted from blood. As for subset: CD45RA-negative fraction. The clonotype comes from a man between 18 and 35 years old in good health. This chain's CDR3 is CASSADGSYNSPLHF. In DNA, the CDR3 is TGTGCCAGCTCAGCGGACGGGTCCTATAATTCACCCCTCCACTTT.